The next 18 T cell receptor beta chains were all read from a single sample in a study of identical twins. TCRdb analysed the 5' RACE reads with MiXCR anew, one entry per CDR3 protein. The table has under 350,000 distinct CDR3 sequences, nearly 9.5% seen once. Separately, the same data were catalogued under a study of yellow fever vaccine responses in identical twins.

The sample was CD8+ T cells sorted from blood. The receptors were gathered from a woman aged 18-30 years in good health.

At least ten counts were recorded for this clonotype. The rearrangement links TRBV25-1 to TRBJ2-7; D is perhaps TRBD2 (6 bases). Germline values: CDR1 MGHDK, CDR2 SYGVNS. V was clipped by 6 bases and J by 7 bases, with 16 bases between them. The CDR3 covers 13 residues. CDR3 sequence: CASRGTGADEQYF. CDR3 nucleotide sequence: TGTGCCAGCAGGGGGACGGGAGCGGATGAGCAGTACTTC.

This chain's CDR3 is CASSYFFPILTPTYEQYF. The CDR3 DNA sequence: TGTGCCAGCAGTTACTTCTTCCCGATCCTAACCCCAACCTACGAGCAGTACTTC. The chain uses TRBV6-2 or TRBV6-3 and TRBJ2-7, with unresolved D. Germline lookup yields CDR1 MNHEY and CDR2 SVGEGT. V shed 1 base and J shed 2 bases, with 21 bases lying between them. This CDR3 is 18 amino acids long.

This clonotype turned up a few times. The CDR3 nucleotides read TGTGCCAGCAGCTTTCACCGGGACAGGGGTCCAGATACGCAGTATTTT. Translated: CASSFHRDRGPDTQYF. V and J are TRBV11-2 and TRBJ2-3, with 10 bases that match TRBD1. The V segment lost 3 bases and the J segment 4 bases; nucleotides outside the gene matches: 7. CDR1 is SGHAT, CDR2 FQNNGV, per germline. The length of the CDR3 is 16 residues.

CDR3 protein: CASSHQGQGNEQFF. Written as DNA, the CDR3 is TGTGCCAGCAGCCACCAGGGACAGGGGAATGAGCAGTTCTTC. The chain employs TRBV27 and TRBJ2-1; TRBD1 agrees at 10 bases. V shed 6 bases, J shed 7 bases, and the junction held 6 bases outside the gene matches. The CDR3 is 14 amino acids. Germline V CDR1 and CDR2: MNHEY, SMNVEV (reference sequence).

This chain joins TRBV2 and TRBJ2-7; D perhaps matches TRBD1 (6 bases). The V gene lost 8 bases and the J gene lost 9 bases, with 14 bases spanning the gap. The CDR3 covers 11 residues. CDR1 SNHLY and CDR2 FYNNEI come from the germline V gene. The CDR3 DNA is TGTGCCAGCCTTCAGGGGAGTGCGCAGTACTTC. It codes for CASLQGSAQYF.

In its sample, this clonotype was seen many times. The chain employs TRBV7-2 and TRBJ1-5, with D possibly matching TRBD1 (5 bases). CDR1 and CDR2 from the germline V gene are SGHTA and FQGNSA. The V end was cut by 6 bases, the J end by 6 bases, with 15 bases between. CDR3 length: 14 amino acids. CDR3 region: CASSAPGGGQPQHF. As DNA, the CDR3 is TGTGCCAGCAGTGCTCCGGGGGGGGGTCAGCCCCAGCATTTT.

This clonotype was seen repeatedly, ten times or more. The chain combines TRBV5-1 with TRBJ1-1; a weak D match, TRBD1 (6 bases). Germline CDR1 is SGHRS and CDR2 is YFSETQ. The CDR3 sequence is 16 residues long. V lost 1 base to trimming and J lost 0 bases, with 13 bases between them. CDR3 coding DNA: TGCGCCAGCAGCTTGCGGGGGGCAGAGATGAACACTGAAGCTTTCTTT. Protein sequence: CASSLRGAEMNTEAFF.

This clonotype was counted many times. This rearrangement joins TRBV12-3 or TRBV12-4 to TRBJ2-1; 7 nucleotides agree with TRBD2. V was clipped by 2 bases and J by 7 bases; unmatched bases: 11. The CDR3 loop spans 16 amino acids. CDR3 in amino acids: CASSLSSGEAENEQFF. The CDR3 DNA reads TGTGCCAGCAGTTTATCAAGCGGGGAGGCAGAAAATGAGCAGTTCTTC.

V gene TRBV20-1 combines with J gene TRBJ2-7, with 10 bases that match TRBD1. After removal of 3 bases from V and 0 bases from J, the junction contained 8 bases not matched to a gene. The CDR3 is 16 amino acids. The germline V gene has CDR1 DFQATT and CDR2 SNEGSKA (reference sequence). The CDR3 is CSARGDRTGGSYEQYF. The CDR3 coding sequence is TGCAGTGCTAGGGGGGACCGGACAGGGGGCTCCTACGAGCAGTACTTC.

This clonotype was observed a few times. The chain has TRBV5-1 and TRBJ1-6, with a weak D call TRBD1 (5 bases). V was clipped by 4 bases and J by 8 bases, with 13 bases between them. Germline CDR1 is SGHRS and CDR2 is YFSETQ. The CDR3 spans 14 residues. CDR3 residues: CASSRPGGDSPLHF. The CDR3 nucleotides are TGCGCCAGCAGCCGACCCGGGGGTGATTCACCCCTCCACTTT.

This clonotype has at least ten counts. CDR3 loop: CSVDLETGNEQFF. The CDR3 nucleotides are TGCAGCGTTGATTTAGAAACAGGCAATGAGCAGTTCTTC. This chain links TRBV29-1 with TRBJ2-1, with D possibly being TRBD1 (5 bases). V dropped 3 bases and J dropped 6 bases, with 12 bases sitting between them. The CDR3 sequence is 13 residues long. Germline V gene sequence: CDR1 SQVTM, CDR2 ANQGSEA.

This clonotype was recorded many times. The chain uses TRBV24-1 and TRBJ1-2; possible D gene TRBD1, 5 bases. V dropped 5 bases and J dropped 0 bases, with 9 bases sitting between them. The length of the CDR3 is 14 residues. From germline, CDR1 is KGHDR and CDR2 SFDVKD. The CDR3 bases are TGTGCCACCAGTGGCCGGACACCTAACTATGGCTACACCTTC. Protein sequence: CATSGRTPNYGYTF.

This clonotype was observed at least ten times. V is TRBV4-2 and J is TRBJ1-4, with D perhaps matching TRBD1 (5 bases). The germline CDR1 and CDR2 sequences are LGHNA and YNFKEQ. This CDR3 comprises 13 residues. The V and J ends lost 2 bases and 15 bases respectively, with 16 bases between them. The CDR3 region has the DNA TGTGCCAGCAGCCAAACAGGAGGCAGGTCGTTGTTTTTT. Translated, it gives CASSQTGGRSLFF.

This clonotype was counted at least ten times. The chain has TRBV12-3 or TRBV12-4 and TRBJ1-6; TRBD1 is a possible D gene (5 bases). V was cut by 5 bases and J by 7 bases, with 18 bases left in between. CDR3 length: 16 residues. Here the CDR3 reads CASSPTWTGPNSPLHF. CDR3 sequence (DNA): TGTGCCAGCAGTCCCACCTGGACGGGGCCAAATTCACCCCTCCACTTT.

This clonotype was recorded at least ten times. This rearrangement joins TRBV6-2 or TRBV6-3 to TRBJ2-1; 10 bases line up with TRBD2. V trimming: 2 bases; J trimming: 7 bases; junction bases outside the gene matches: 5. Germline assignment: CDR1 MNHEY and CDR2 SVGEGT. This CDR3 contains 15 residues. The CDR3 DNA reads as TGTGCCAGCAGTTACCGGCTAGCGGGAGCTAATGAGCAGTTCTTC. As protein: CASSYRLAGANEQFF.

The chain links TRBV7-6 to TRBJ2-1; 10 bases align to TRBD2. The CDR3 contains 15 residues. CDR1 SGHVS and CDR2 FNYEAQ come from the germline V gene. The J segment lost 6 bases and the V segment lost 3 bases, leaving 5 bases of the junction unmatched. The CDR3 DNA reads TGTGCCAGCAGCTTTTTAGCGGGAGGAATCAATGAGCAGTTCTTC. Its translation: CASSFLAGGINEQFF.

The V and J genes are TRBV27 and TRBJ2-2, with TRBD2 identical over 9 bases. The CDR3 length is 17 residues. Germline trimming cut 2 bases from V and 4 bases from J; bases unmatched to any gene: 8. In germline, CDR1 is MNHEY, CDR2 SMNVEV (reference sequence). In DNA form, the CDR3 reads TGTGCCAGCAGTTTACCAGCGCTAGCGGGACGCACCGGGGAGCTGTTTTTT. It translates to CASSLPALAGRTGELFF.

The rearrangement links TRBV12-3 or TRBV12-4 to TRBJ2-2, with 7 bases identical to TRBD2. Unmatched junction bases numbered 16, after V lost 7 bases and J lost 5 bases. The CDR3 is 17 residues long. The CDR3 reads CASTIPLAGDKTGELFF. The CDR3 nucleotides are TGTGCCAGCACTATCCCGTTGGCGGGAGACAAAACCGGGGAGCTGTTTTTT.